Listed below are T cell receptor beta chains from one sample, sequenced in a study of blood T cell repertoires in COVID-19. The method was immunoSEQ multiplex PCR; TCRdb's version includes in-frame clones alone and lacks a portion of them. The data contain tens of thousands of clones, about 88% of them singletons. The material sequenced was peripheral blood. These receptors all stem from a human donor in a cohort sampled during active COVID-19. The donor label of this sample is uncertain. Each CDR3 is given with its conserved first and last residue. A D gene is named only where the DNA matches it firmly. Expanded clones are given a class, and other clones once, few, many or no size at all.

CDR3: CASSRLQGGARTGELFF
DNA: TGTGCCAGCAGCCGCCTTCAAGGGGGCGCGAGGACCGGGGAGCTGTTTTTT
size: NA
J: TRBJ2-2
D: TRBD1
V: TRBV7-8

CDR3: CASSERLTYNSPLHF
DNA: TGTGCCAGCAGCGAGAGGCTGACCTATAATTCACCCCTCCACTTT
size: NA
J: TRBJ1-6
D: NA
V: TRBV9

CDR3: CASSLVPLATPNEQFF
DNA: TGTGCCAGCAGCTTAGTCCCTCTAGCGACTCCTAATGAGCAGTTCTTC
size: NA
J: TRBJ2-1
D: NA
V: TRBV7-6

CDR3: CASSLSRGTSVPEQFF
DNA: TGTGCCAGCAGCTTATCCCGGGGGACTAGTGTACCTGAGCAGTTCTTC
size: NA
J: TRBJ2-1
D: TRBD2
V: TRBV11-2

CDR3: CASSQNQGYEQYF
DNA: TGTGCCAGCAGCCAAAATCAGGGATACGAGCAGTACTTC
size: once
J: TRBJ2-7
D: NA
V: TRBV3-1/TRBV3-2

CDR3: CASSWQDRAEETQYF
DNA: TGCGCCAGCAGCTGGCAGGACAGGGCGGAAGAGACCCAGTACTTC
size: NA
J: TRBJ2-5
D: TRBD1
V: TRBV5-1

CDR3: CASSRRTRYRAPDSPLHF
DNA: TGTGCCAGCAGCCGACGGACTCGATATCGGGCGCCGGATTCACCCCTCCACTTT
size: NA
J: TRBJ1-6
D: NA
V: TRBV6-6

CDR3: CASSIGAGNYGYTF
DNA: TGTGCCAGTAGTATAGGGGCAGGAAACTATGGCTACACCTTC
size: few
J: TRBJ1-2
D: NA
V: TRBV19

CDR3: CASSLTSGGTGELFF
DNA: TGCGCCAGCAGCCTGACTAGCGGGGGTACCGGGGAGCTGTTTTTT
size: NA
J: TRBJ2-2
D: TRBD2
V: TRBV4-1

CDR3: CASSLIAGAYNEQFF
DNA: TGTGCCAGCAGCCTCATAGCGGGAGCATACAATGAGCAGTTCTTC
size: once
J: TRBJ2-1
D: TRBD2
V: TRBV14

CDR3: CASSPDRGQGYTF
DNA: TGTGCCAGCAGTCCAGACAGGGGGCAAGGCTACACCTTC
size: once
J: TRBJ1-2
D: TRBD1
V: TRBV5-4

CDR3: CAWSADMGRGELFF
DNA: TGTGCCTGGAGTGCAGACATGGGCCGGGGGGAGCTGTTTTTT
size: NA
J: TRBJ2-2
D: NA
V: TRBV30

CDR3: CASSIFLAGATGDTQYF
DNA: TGTGCCAGTAGTATCTTCCTAGCGGGAGCCACTGGAGATACGCAGTATTTT
size: NA
J: TRBJ2-3
D: TRBD2
V: TRBV19

CDR3: CASSTMGLAGGREQYF
DNA: TGCGCCAGCAGCACCATGGGACTAGCGGGAGGAAGAGAGCAGTACTTC
size: NA
J: TRBJ2-7
D: TRBD2
V: TRBV5-1

CDR3: CASRPWTTSSYEQYF
DNA: TGTGCCAGCCGCCCTTGGACAACGAGCTCCTACGAGCAGTACTTC
size: NA
J: TRBJ2-7
D: NA
V: TRBV6-6

CDR3: CSARLDRYNEQFF
DNA: TGCAGCGCCCGCCTTGACAGGTACAATGAGCAGTTCTTC
size: NA
J: TRBJ2-1
D: NA
V: TRBV29-1

CDR3: CASSIGGGVTEQFF
DNA: TGTGCCAGTAGTATAGGGGGGGGAGTAACTGAGCAGTTCTTC
size: NA
J: TRBJ2-1
D: TRBD2
V: TRBV19

CDR3: CASSLGFSGRSYEQYF
DNA: TGTGCCAGCAGCTTAGGATTTAGCGGTCGATCCTACGAGCAGTACTTC
size: NA
J: TRBJ2-7
D: NA
V: TRBV11-2

CDR3: CASSAGWMDEQYF
DNA: TGTGCCAGCAGCGCAGGGTGGATGGACGAGCAGTACTTC
size: once
J: TRBJ2-7
D: NA
V: TRBV6-5

CDR3: CASSLVTGGETQYF
DNA: TGTGCCAGCAGCTTGGTGACGGGGGGAGAGACCCAGTACTTC
size: few
J: TRBJ2-5
D: TRBD2
V: TRBV5-6

CDR3: CASSTRTTGNIQYF
DNA: TGTGCCAGTAGTACCAGGACTACAGGAAACATTCAGTACTTC
size: NA
J: TRBJ2-4
D: NA
V: TRBV19

CDR3: CASSLGTEAFF
DNA: TGTGCCAGCAGCCTCGGGACTGAAGCTTTCTTT
size: NA
J: TRBJ1-1
D: NA
V: TRBV28

CDR3: CASSANRQGRAEKLFF
DNA: TGTGCCAGCAGCGCGAATCGACAGGGGAGGGCTGAAAAACTGTTTTTT
size: NA
J: TRBJ1-4
D: TRBD1
V: TRBV5-5

CDR3: CASSTQGLAGVEQYF
DNA: TGTGCCAGCAGCACACAGGGACTAGCGGGAGTCGAGCAGTACTTC
size: NA
J: TRBJ2-7
D: TRBD2
V: TRBV11-2

CDR3: CASSYPRQGLYNEQFF
DNA: TGTGCCAGCAGTTACCCGAGACAGGGCTTGTACAATGAGCAGTTCTTC
size: NA
J: TRBJ2-1
D: TRBD1
V: TRBV6-6

CDR3: CASSSDRFTEAFF
DNA: TGTGCCAGCAGCTCAGACAGATTCACTGAAGCTTTCTTT
size: NA
J: TRBJ1-1
D: NA
V: TRBV5-6

CDR3: CASSPLGGSGELFF
DNA: TGTGCCAGCAGCCCATTAGGCGGGAGTGGGGAGCTGTTTTTT
size: NA
J: TRBJ2-2
D: TRBD2
V: TRBV9

CDR3: CASGGVVAGGSQRSYNEQFF
DNA: TGTGCCAGCGGGGGGGTGGTAGCGGGAGGATCGCAGAGGTCCTACAATGAGCAGTTCTTC
size: NA
J: TRBJ2-1
D: TRBD2
V: TRBV3-1/TRBV3-2

CDR3: CASSLDLAGTRHLTSTDTQYF
DNA: TGTGCCAGCAGCTTAGATTTAGCGGGCACTCGACACCTAACTAGCACAGATACGCAGTATTTT
size: NA
J: TRBJ2-3
D: TRBD2
V: TRBV11-3

CDR3: CASSLGGQGTVGYGYTF
DNA: TGTGCCAGCAGCTTGGGTGGGCAGGGTACCGTTGGCTATGGCTACACCTTC
size: NA
J: TRBJ1-2
D: NA
V: TRBV5-6

CDR3: CASSLLGTDYEQYF
DNA: TGTGCCAGCAGTTTATTGGGGACAGACTACGAGCAGTACTTC
size: NA
J: TRBJ2-7
D: TRBD1
V: TRBV27

CDR3: CASSLGLAAWNEQFF
DNA: TGTGCCAGCAGCCTCGGACTAGCGGCTTGGAATGAGCAGTTCTTC
size: NA
J: TRBJ2-1
D: TRBD2
V: TRBV7-3

CDR3: CASSQEQKNTEAFF
DNA: TGCGCCAGCAGCCAAGAACAGAAGAACACTGAAGCTTTCTTT
size: NA
J: TRBJ1-1
D: NA
V: TRBV4-1

CDR3: CASSPVQSSGNTIYF
DNA: TGTGCCAGCAGCCCGGTTCAAAGCTCTGGAAACACCATATATTTT
size: once
J: TRBJ1-3
D: NA
V: TRBV11-2

CDR3: CASSWTGTSGTYEQYF
DNA: TGTGCCAGCAGCTGGACCGGGACTAGCGGGACCTACGAGCAGTACTTC
size: few
J: TRBJ2-7
D: TRBD2
V: TRBV7-9

CDR3: CASSPLGLSTDTQYF
DNA: TGCGCCAGCAGCCCCCTCGGGTTAAGCACAGATACGCAGTATTTT
size: NA
J: TRBJ2-3
D: NA
V: TRBV4-1

CDR3: CASGRVPTGELFF
DNA: TGCGCCAGCGGCCGGGTGCCCACCGGGGAGCTGTTTTTT
size: NA
J: TRBJ2-2
D: NA
V: TRBV5-1

CDR3: CASSPSQGYEQYF
DNA: TGTGCCAGCTCACCTTCACAGGGCTACGAGCAGTACTTC
size: NA
J: TRBJ2-7
D: NA
V: TRBV18

CDR3: CASPLGDTPMNTEAFF
DNA: TGTGCCAGCCCCCTCGGTGACACCCCTATGAACACTGAAGCTTTCTTT
size: NA
J: TRBJ1-1
D: NA
V: TRBV7-9

CDR3: CASSPQDRLNTEAFF
DNA: TGTGCCAGCAGCCCCCAGGACAGGCTGAACACTGAAGCTTTCTTT
size: NA
J: TRBJ1-1
D: TRBD1
V: TRBV3-1/TRBV3-2

CDR3: CASSLYSNTEAFF
DNA: TGTGCCAGCAGTTTATACAGCAACACTGAAGCTTTCTTT
size: NA
J: TRBJ1-1
D: NA
V: TRBV28